These T cell receptor beta chains were read from a single sample in a study of T cell responses to AZD1222 COVID-19 vaccine. Repertoires were generated with immunoSEQ multiplex PCR, while TCRdb's copy carries only in-frame clones and drops some. In the table there are 120,000 or so clones, about 79% of which are singletons. The sequenced sample was peripheral blood, obtained 28 days after the second AZD1222 dose. Receptors were obtained from an adult who received the AZD1222 COVID-19 vaccine. Each CDR3 is given with its conserved first and last residue. D genes are given only for firm matches. Rows may omit the clone size; those that give it use once, few, many or a size class.

j_call d_call v_call clone_size cdr3_nt cdr3_aa
TRBJ1-3 . TRBV7-9 . TGTGCCAGCAGCTTAGCGCGAGGTCACTCTGGAAACACCATATATTTT CASSLARGHSGNTIYF
TRBJ2-6 . TRBV19 . TGTGCCAGTTCCCCCAGGGGGGGACTTACCTCTGGGGCCAACGTCCTGACTTTC CASSPRGGLTSGANVLTF
TRBJ1-2 . TRBV29-1 . TGCAGCGTTGTACGGGGGGACTATGGCTACACCTTC CSVVRGDYGYTF
TRBJ2-2 . TRBV6-5 . TGTGCCAGCAGCTCCGGGCTAGTCACCGGGGAGCTGTTTTTT CASSSGLVTGELFF
TRBJ1-2 . TRBV7-9 . TGTGCCAGCAGCAACCTAAGCCCAACAGGGTCGGACTATGGCTACACCTTC CASSNLSPTGSDYGYTF
TRBJ2-7 TRBD2 TRBV10-3 . TGTGCCATCAGTGAGGTTCGACTAGCGGGGGGGCCTTGGTCCTACGAGCAGTACTTC CAISEVRLAGGPWSYEQYF
TRBJ1-4 . TRBV5-1 . TGCGCCAGCAGCTTGATGTCAGCTAATGAAAAACTGTTTTTT CASSLMSANEKLFF
TRBJ2-7 . TRBV6-2/TRBV6-3 few TGTGCCAGCAGTTACCCCTTTGGGACATCGAGCTCCTACGAGCAGTACTTC CASSYPFGTSSSYEQYF
TRBJ1-2 . TRBV7-9 . TGTGCCAGCAGCTTAGCGCTACAGAACTATGGCTACACCTTC CASSLALQNYGYTF
TRBJ1-2 . TRBV4-1 . TGCGCCAGCAGCTCGGGGGGTTCCTTTGGCTATGGCTACACCTTC CASSSGGSFGYGYTF
TRBJ1-2 . TRBV11-2 . TGTGCCAGCGAAAGAACAGAAACTAACTATGGCTACACCTTC CASERTETNYGYTF
TRBJ1-1 . TRBV7-3 few TGTGCCAGCAGCTTAATCGGAGTGAGCACTGAAGCTTTCTTT CASSLIGVSTEAFF
TRBJ1-1 . TRBV18 . TGTGCCAGCTCACCTAGGACAAAGAACACTGAAGCTTTCTTT CASSPRTKNTEAFF
TRBJ1-5 TRBD1 TRBV5-4 . TGTGCCAGCAGCTCACAGGGGACCGGTCAGCCCCAGCATTTT CASSSQGTGQPQHF
TRBJ2-5 . TRBV18 . TGTGCCAGCTCACCAGGGGAGACCCAGTACTTC CASSPGETQYF
TRBJ2-4 . TRBV6-6 . TGTGCCAGCAGGAAAGGGGCGGTTCAAAACATTCAGTACTTC CASRKGAVQNIQYF
TRBJ1-2 . TRBV4-1 . TGCGCCAGCAGCCCATCGCGGGTAACGGTCTCCTCTACGGGGGATGGCTACACCTTC CASSPSRVTVSSTGDGYTF
TRBJ1-4 . TRBV28 . TGTGCCAGCAGTAGCCCGGGGGGTCCAACTAATGAAAAACTGTTTTTT CASSSPGGPTNEKLFF
TRBJ2-7 . TRBV4-1 . TGCGCCAGCAGCCAAGATCGGACTCGGTACTACGAGCAGTACTTC CASSQDRTRYYEQYF
TRBJ1-5 . TRBV5-5 . TGTGCCAGCAGCTCAAAACCGGGGCAAGCATACAATCAGCCCCAGCATTTT CASSSKPGQAYNQPQHF
TRBJ1-6 . TRBV7-9 few TGTGCCAGCAACCTCCCCGGGACGGAATATTCACCCCTCCACTTT CASNLPGTEYSPLHF
TRBJ2-5 . TRBV11-2 . TGTGCCAGCAGCTCGGACACAGAAAAAGAGACCCAGTACTTC CASSSDTEKETQYF
TRBJ1-1 . TRBV6-5 . TGTGCCAGCAGTCCCCGGGGGATTGGAAACACTGAAGCTTTCTTT CASSPRGIGNTEAFF
TRBJ2-1 TRBD2 TRBV5-5 . TGTGCCAGCAGCAGGCGGACTAGCGGGGTTGAGCAGTTCTTC CASSRRTSGVEQFF
TRBJ1-2 TRBD1 TRBV30 . TGTGCCTGGAGTCGGGCAGGGGGTGTTTTTGGCTACACCTTC CAWSRAGGVFGYTF
TRBJ2-7 . TRBV6-5 . TGTGCCATGGAGGTTGGTCCCTACGAGCAGTACTTC CAMEVGPYEQYF
TRBJ1-3 . TRBV12-3/TRBV12-4 . TGTGCCAGCAGTGGTCGAGGAAACACCATATATTTT CASSGRGNTIYF
TRBJ1-5 TRBD1 TRBV6-2/TRBV6-3 . TGTGCCAGCAGTCCCCTAGGACAGGGGCCCTTTAATCAGCCCCAGCATTTT CASSPLGQGPFNQPQHF
TRBJ2-2 . TRBV4-2 . TGTGCCAGCAGCCAGTGGGGAAACACCGGGGAGCTGTTTTTT CASSQWGNTGELFF
TRBJ2-1 . TRBV4-3 . TGCGCCAGCAGCCAAGATTCCGGCTCCTACAATGAGCAGTTCTTC CASSQDSGSYNEQFF
TRBJ2-2 . TRBV27 . TGTGCCAGCAGTCCTCTTACCGGGGAGCTGTTTTTT CASSPLTGELFF
TRBJ2-7 . TRBV19 . TGTGCCAGTAGTATGGACGGAACCTACGAGCAGTACTTC CASSMDGTYEQYF
TRBJ1-1 . TRBV6-5 . TGTGCCAGCAGTTTCCGGGGGGCGAACACTGAAGCTTTCTTT CASSFRGANTEAFF
TRBJ2-7 TRBD1 TRBV3-1/TRBV3-2 . TGTGCCAGCTCGAGACAGGGGTCCTACGAGCAGTACTTC CASSRQGSYEQYF
TRBJ1-2 . TRBV20-1 . TGCAGTTACCCTACCGGGTATGGCTACACCTTC CSYPTGYGYTF